Listed below are T cell receptor beta chains from one sample, sequenced in a study of radiotherapy plus CTLA-4 blockade in lung cancer. Repertoires were generated with immunoSEQ multiplex PCR, while TCRdb's copy carries only in-frame clones and drops some. The table lists about 80,000 clones, around 81% of them singletons, with 22% in the top ten. The sequencing here drew on peripheral blood, taken from a patient treated with radiotherapy plus ipilimumab. The receptors originated from a human donor with non-small cell lung cancer whose response to radiotherapy plus ipilimumab could not be evaluated. Some clones in this sample may be carry-over from other donors' samples. Each CDR3 is given without its conserved first and last residue. D genes are given only for firm matches.

AISESFQGAEAF | TRBD1 | TRBJ1-1 | TRBV10-3
ASSLERQTMNTEAF | - | TRBJ1-1 | TRBV5-5
ASSPTRDRGGGYT | TRBD1 | TRBJ1-2 | TRBV7-2
ATSRGQGEDTQY | TRBD1 | TRBJ2-3 | TRBV15
ASSLNQGKYNEQF | - | TRBJ2-1 | TRBV5-1
ASSQRQGENEKLF | TRBD1 | TRBJ1-4 | TRBV7-9
ANSWAGGTSNTGELF | TRBD2 | TRBJ2-2 | TRBV9
ASSYSGGGTEAF | - | TRBJ1-1 | TRBV6-6
ASSLAREPYNEQF | - | TRBJ2-1 | TRBV5-4
ASSFGATNEKLF | - | TRBJ1-4 | TRBV5-1
ASSLVWLPSGETQY | - | TRBJ2-5 | TRBV11-2
ASGSTGQNEQY | TRBD1 | TRBJ2-7 | TRBV5-1
ASSLFQDTIY | - | TRBJ1-3 | TRBV7-8
ASSLGSARGQNGYT | TRBD1 | TRBJ1-2 | TRBV7-2
ASSGGGLGY | - | TRBJ2-4 | TRBV2
ASSQVSGNTIY | - | TRBJ1-3 | TRBV6-1
SASRSMNTEAF | - | TRBJ1-1 | TRBV29-1
ARRTGNSPLH | TRBD1 | TRBJ1-6 | TRBV2
ASSQTGGTEAF | TRBD1 | TRBJ1-1 | TRBV9
ASSDGGYGEQY | TRBD2 | TRBJ2-7 | TRBV6-5
ASGGEGNTGELF | TRBD2 | TRBJ2-2 | TRBV25-1
ASSLARGQGQETQY | TRBD1 | TRBJ2-5 | TRBV7-2
ASSYRGTGELF | - | TRBJ2-2 | TRBV6-6
ASSSHPGLRGEGIQY | TRBD2 | TRBJ2-4 | TRBV7-9
ASSLIGGYNEQF | TRBD2 | TRBJ2-1 | TRBV28
ASSLSHTDTQY | - | TRBJ2-3 | TRBV5-1
ASSPRLGGNEKLF | - | TRBJ1-4 | TRBV18
ASSPQRREHEQY | - | TRBJ2-7 | TRBV19
ASSPTRGEYGYT | - | TRBJ1-2 | TRBV7-6
ASSSKGELQINTQY | - | TRBJ2-3 | TRBV7-6
ASSQGRWVDYGELF | - | TRBJ2-2 | TRBV7-9
ASSEGSDWTGSGGYT | TRBD1 | TRBJ1-2 | TRBV28
ASSLVQGRGRLH | - | TRBJ1-6 | TRBV6-5
ASGGTARLEKLF | TRBD1 | TRBJ1-4 | TRBV6-5
ASSKQGSNQPQH | - | TRBJ1-5 | TRBV27
ASKRGGNEKLF | - | TRBJ1-4 | TRBV2
ASSPGTGRNQPQH | TRBD1 | TRBJ1-5 | TRBV18
ASSPDRVYGYT | TRBD1 | TRBJ1-2 | TRBV6-5
ASSPEWGHRDDTQY | - | TRBJ2-3 | TRBV11-2
ASNSRGASGNTIY | - | TRBJ1-3 | TRBV2
ASSGTGGQPQH | TRBD1 | TRBJ1-5 | TRBV2
ASAIGLAGGPVYTQY | TRBD2 | TRBJ2-3 | TRBV19
ASSLADNSPQH | - | TRBJ1-5 | TRBV7-2
ASTPTGGYEQY | TRBD1 | TRBJ2-7 | TRBV6-6
ASSLDAEGLNYGYT | - | TRBJ1-2 | TRBV7-6
ASSAHTGVEEKLF | - | TRBJ1-4 | TRBV11-2